A selection of T cell receptor beta chains follows, all from one sample in a study of T cell responses to AZD1222 COVID-19 vaccine. TCRdb's copy holds only in-frame clones and misses some; the assay was immunoSEQ multiplex PCR. The data contain about 130,000 clones, about nine tenths of them singletons. Sequenced material: peripheral blood, taken 28 days after the second AZD1222 dose. The receptors shown here come from an adult who received the AZD1222 COVID-19 vaccine. CDR3s include the opening cysteine and the closing phenylalanine or tryptophan. The order of the fields is CDR3 length, clone size, V gene, J gene, D gene, CDR3 protein, CDR3 DNA. D genes are given only for firm matches. Clone size is shown for a subset of rows, as once, few, many or a class of expanded clone.

13,-,TRBV3-1/TRBV3-2,TRBJ2-2,-,CASSQGGGGELFF,TGTGCCAGCAGCCAAGGAGGGGGCGGGGAGCTGTTTTTT
15,once,TRBV24-1,TRBJ2-1,TRBD2,CATSSTSGNDNEQFF,TGTGCCACCAGTTCGACTAGCGGAAACGACAATGAGCAGTTCTTC
13,-,TRBV9,TRBJ2-3,-,CASSPDLPDTQYF,TGTGCCAGCAGCCCTGACTTGCCAGATACGCAGTATTTT
20,-,TRBV5-1,TRBJ2-2,TRBD2,CASSLGGMSSGSLRTGELFF,TGCGCCAGCAGCTTAGGCGGCATGTCTAGCGGGAGTCTGCGCACCGGGGAGCTGTTTTTT
12,once,TRBV10-3,TRBJ2-5,TRBD1,CATTDREETQYF,TGTGCCACTACGGACAGGGAAGAGACCCAGTACTTC
14,-,TRBV6-5,TRBJ1-1,-,CASSYKSGNTEAFF,TGTGCCAGCAGTTACAAGTCCGGGAACACTGAAGCTTTCTTT
16,-,TRBV5-4,TRBJ2-3,-,CASSLEVGAGTDTQYF,TGTGCCAGCAGCTTGGAGGTGGGGGCAGGAACAGATACGCAGTATTTT
14,-,TRBV25-1,TRBJ1-1,-,CASSAFRGEDEAFF,TGTGCCAGCAGTGCCTTCCGGGGGGAAGATGAAGCTTTCTTT
15,-,TRBV3-1/TRBV3-2,TRBJ1-2,-,CASSQGQFLGYGYTF,TGTGCCAGCAGCCAAGGTCAATTTTTGGGCTATGGCTACACCTTC
15,-,TRBV28,TRBJ1-1,TRBD1,CASIHWERGPSEAFF,TGTGCCAGCATACACTGGGAGAGGGGGCCCTCTGAAGCTTTCTTT
13,-,TRBV28,TRBJ2-3,-,CASKQPSTDTQYF,TGTGCCAGCAAGCAGCCAAGCACAGATACGCAGTATTTT
16,-,TRBV7-3,TRBJ2-1,TRBD2,CASSGLAGGPMNEQFF,TGTGCCAGCAGCGGGCTAGCGGGAGGGCCCATGAATGAGCAGTTCTTC
11,-,TRBV6-5,TRBJ1-1,-,CASRGVGLAFF,TGTGCCAGCAGAGGGGTCGGGTTGGCTTTCTTT
15,-,TRBV7-3,TRBJ1-1,-,CASSLTRGMNTEAFF,TGTGCCAGCAGCTTAACTAGGGGCATGAACACTGAAGCTTTCTTT
14,-,TRBV2,TRBJ1-2,-,CASRAQTTNYGYTF,TGTGCCAGCAGGGCCCAGACAACTAACTATGGCTACACCTTC
15,-,TRBV5-4,TRBJ1-5,TRBD1,CASSFTGASNQPQHF,TGTGCCAGCAGCTTCACAGGGGCCAGCAATCAGCCCCAGCATTTT
13,-,TRBV7-9,TRBJ2-7,-,CASSPGTEYEQYF,TGTGCCAGCAGCCCCGGGACCGAGTACGAGCAGTACTTC
15,-,TRBV5-1,TRBJ1-2,-,CASSPPAGVFYGYTF,TGCGCCAGCAGCCCGCCGGCGGGGGTTTTCTATGGCTACACCTTC
13,-,TRBV20-1,TRBJ2-5,-,CSASRSHKETQYF,TGCAGTGCTAGTCGGTCACACAAAGAGACCCAGTACTTC
16,-,TRBV19,TRBJ2-7,TRBD2,CASSIRLAGGPGEQYF,TGTGCCAGTAGTATTCGGCTAGCGGGAGGGCCAGGCGAGCAGTACTTC
14,-,TRBV6-2/TRBV6-3,TRBJ1-5,-,CASSPRGVDQPQHF,TGTGCCAGCAGTCCCCGCGGGGTGGACCAGCCCCAGCATTTT
14,-,TRBV9,TRBJ1-5,TRBD1,CASSSGGLHQPQHF,TGTGCCAGCAGCTCAGGGGGACTTCATCAGCCCCAGCATTTT
17,-,TRBV6-2/TRBV6-3,TRBJ1-2,-,CASSFEALPAGLRGYTF,TGTGCCAGCAGTTTCGAAGCTTTACCGGCCGGGTTAAGGGGCTACACCTTC
13,-,TRBV5-4,TRBJ1-4,-,CASSGGRNEKLFF,TGTGCCAGCAGCGGAGGGAGAAATGAAAAACTGTTTTTT
14,-,TRBV5-1,TRBJ2-3,-,CASSSGLPADTQYF,TGCGCCAGCAGTTCGGGCCTTCCGGCAGATACGCAGTATTTT
16,-,TRBV5-1,TRBJ2-1,-,CASSSVNRFGIHEQFF,TGCGCCAGCAGCTCCGTAAACAGATTCGGGATCCATGAGCAGTTCTTC
15,-,TRBV3-1/TRBV3-2,TRBJ1-5,-,CASSQGWGGGQPQHF,TGTGCCAGCAGCCAAGGATGGGGTGGGGGGCAGCCCCAGCATTTT
13,-,TRBV2,TRBJ1-5,-,CATREGGGQPQHF,TGTGCCACCAGGGAAGGGGGAGGTCAGCCCCAGCATTTT
13,-,TRBV6-1,TRBJ1-4,TRBD1,CASSESWTGTGFF,TGTGCCAGCAGTGAAAGTTGGACCGGGACAGGGTTTTTT
15,-,TRBV29-1,TRBJ2-1,-,CSVEGGDSSYNEQFF,TGCAGCGTTGAAGGGGGAGACAGCTCCTACAATGAGCAGTTCTTC
14,-,TRBV13,TRBJ2-3,-,CASSLRSGLDTQYF,TGTGCCAGCAGCTTGCGCAGCGGACTAGATACGCAGTATTTT
15,-,TRBV11-1,TRBJ2-7,TRBD1,CASSLGQGRSYEQYF,TGTGCCAGCAGCTTAGGACAGGGGCGTTCCTACGAGCAGTACTTC
17,once,TRBV7-6,TRBJ1-5,-,CASSFGPRDISNQPQHF,TGTGCCAGCAGCTTTGGCCCCCGCGACATTAGCAATCAGCCCCAGCATTTT
15,-,TRBV24-1,TRBJ2-1,TRBD1,CATSDPGTGNNEQFF,TGTGCCACCAGTGATCCCGGGACAGGGAACAATGAGCAGTTCTTC
13,-,TRBV6-1,TRBJ1-2,-,CASSEAGTYGYTF,TGTGCCAGCAGTGAAGCAGGGACCTATGGCTACACCTTC
14,-,TRBV19,TRBJ1-5,-,CASTTTGGNQPQHF,TGTGCCAGTACTACGACAGGAGGCAATCAGCCCCAGCATTTT
13,-,TRBV11-3,TRBJ2-2,-,CASSLVRTGELFF,TGTGCCAGCAGCTTAGTACGGACCGGGGAGCTGTTTTTT
16,-,TRBV11-3,TRBJ1-3,TRBD1,CASSWGQAISGNTIYF,TGTGCCAGCAGCTGGGGACAGGCGATCTCTGGAAACACCATATATTTT
15,-,TRBV7-9,TRBJ2-1,TRBD2,CGSQPPGGRLGEQFF,TGTGGCAGCCAGCCCCCAGGCGGGAGGTTGGGTGAGCAGTTCTTC
14,-,TRBV30,TRBJ1-4,TRBD1,CASNQIQGGEKLFF,TGTGCCTCGAATCAGATACAGGGGGGTGAAAAACTGTTTTTT
15,-,TRBV21-1,TRBJ2-2,-,CASRGCIANTGELFF,TGTGCCAGCAGGGGGTGTATAGCGAACACCGGGGAGCTGTTTTTT
16,-,TRBV2,TRBJ2-3,TRBD2,CASSPRKGLHTDTQYF,TGTGCCAGCAGTCCCCGTAAGGGACTACACACAGATACGCAGTATTTT
15,-,TRBV7-8,TRBJ1-5,-,CASSGTGIGNQPQHF,TGTGCCAGCAGCGGCACAGGGATTGGCAATCAGCCCCAGCATTTT
13,-,TRBV12-3/TRBV12-4,TRBJ2-2,-,CASSTRETGELFF,TGTGCCAGCAGTACCAGGGAGACCGGGGAGCTGTTTTTT
15,few,TRBV6-5,TRBJ1-5,-,CASSYSRFPGKPQHF,TGTGCCAGCAGTTACTCCCGGTTCCCGGGGAAGCCCCAGCATTTT
11,-,TRBV20-1,TRBJ1-2,-,CSARRVYGYTF,TGCAGTGCTAGAAGGGTCTATGGCTACACCTTC
14,-,TRBV5-1,TRBJ2-7,-,CASSLAGGLGEQYF,TGCGCCAGCAGCTTGGCGGGCGGGTTGGGCGAGCAGTACTTC
13,-,TRBV14,TRBJ1-2,-,CASSQGVLYGYTF,TGTGCCAGCAGCCAAGGGGTTCTCTATGGCTACACCTTC
16,-,TRBV19,TRBJ1-5,TRBD1,CASSIITGDYNQPQHF,TGTGCCAGTAGTATTATCACAGGGGACTACAATCAGCCCCAGCATTTT
16,-,TRBV21-1,TRBJ2-7,-,CASSKWEIGRTGEQYF,TGTGCCAGCAGCAAATGGGAGATCGGGAGAACAGGCGAGCAGTACTTC
15,-,TRBV7-8,TRBJ2-7,TRBD2,CASSVRLAGYYEQYF,TGTGCCAGCAGCGTCCGACTAGCGGGGTACTACGAGCAGTACTTC
15,-,TRBV28,TRBJ2-7,-,CASSLLVGPLYEQYF,TGTGCCAGCAGTTTATTGGTAGGGCCGCTCTACGAGCAGTACTTC
15,-,TRBV7-3,TRBJ2-1,-,CASSGRDVKYNEQFF,TGTGCCAGCAGCGGACGGGACGTGAAGTACAATGAGCAGTTCTTC
14,-,TRBV9,TRBJ1-3,-,CASSVEGSGNTIYF,TGTGCCAGCAGCGTAGAGGGCTCTGGAAACACCATATATTTT
19,-,TRBV9,TRBJ2-2,TRBD2,CASSKGLAGTNPTTGELFF,TGTGCCAGCAGCAAGGGACTAGCGGGGACGAACCCTACCACCGGGGAGCTGTTTTTT
13,-,TRBV6-5,TRBJ2-1,-,CASCPAWGIEQFF,TGTGCCAGCTGTCCGGCGTGGGGCATTGAGCAGTTCTTC
14,-,TRBV2,TRBJ2-1,-,CAPRSESSYNEQFF,TGTGCCCCCAGGTCCGAGAGCTCCTACAATGAGCAGTTCTTC
11,-,TRBV10-3,TRBJ2-3,-,CAISDPYTQYF,TGTGCCATCAGTGACCCCTATACGCAGTATTTT
16,-,TRBV19,TRBJ2-3,-,CASSNGEGPLTDTQYF,TGTGCCAGTAGTAACGGAGAAGGCCCCCTCACAGATACGCAGTATTTT